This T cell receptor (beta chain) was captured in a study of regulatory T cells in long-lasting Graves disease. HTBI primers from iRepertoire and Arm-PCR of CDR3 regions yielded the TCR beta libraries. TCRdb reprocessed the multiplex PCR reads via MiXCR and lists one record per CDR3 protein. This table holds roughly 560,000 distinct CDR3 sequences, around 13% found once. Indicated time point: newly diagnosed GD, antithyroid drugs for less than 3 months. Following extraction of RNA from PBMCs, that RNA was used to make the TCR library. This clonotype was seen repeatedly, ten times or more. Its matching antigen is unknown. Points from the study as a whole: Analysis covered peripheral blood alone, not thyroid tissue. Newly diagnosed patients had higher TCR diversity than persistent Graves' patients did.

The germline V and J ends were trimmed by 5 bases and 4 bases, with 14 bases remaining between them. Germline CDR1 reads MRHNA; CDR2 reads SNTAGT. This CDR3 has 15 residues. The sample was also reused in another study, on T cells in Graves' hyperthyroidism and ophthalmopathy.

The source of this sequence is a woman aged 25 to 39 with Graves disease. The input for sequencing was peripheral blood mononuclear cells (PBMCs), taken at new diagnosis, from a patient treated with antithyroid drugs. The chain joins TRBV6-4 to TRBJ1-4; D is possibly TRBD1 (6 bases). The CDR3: CASSWTTGVNEKLFF. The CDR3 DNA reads TGTGCCAGCAGTTGGACGACAGGAGTTAATGAAAAACTGTTTTTT.